This TCR beta chain emerged from a study of blood T cell repertoires in COVID-19. Turning to the study itself: Samples of COVID-19 (acute and convalescent) were obtained from the United States, Italy and Spain. Sample material is recorded as cDNA or gDNA derived from T cells, B-cell-depleted T cells, or PBMCs.

The sample holds a few counts of this clone. V was clipped by 6 bases and J by 0 bases, with 29 bases between them. The germline V gene has CDR1 SGHVS and CDR2 FNYEAQ. This CDR3 contains 20 residues. The authors' processing: Reference gene primer amplification gave nucleated cell count estimates. The assay was immunoSEQ multiplex PCR, and TCRdb's table has in-frame clones only and misses some. The V and J calls and the clone size are those of that table, but D and trimming were determined from the DNA. The sample has approximately 230,000 clones, approximately 80% seen once. Source material: peripheral blood. This clonotype was obtained from a woman aged 40 to 50 with active or convalescent COVID-19. The chain employs TRBV7-6 and TRBJ2-5, with a possible D match to TRBD2 (6 bases). CDR3 bases: TGTGCCAGCAGATTGTACCACGGGGGTTCTGGAGTAAGGGACCAAGAGACCCAGTACTTC. Translation gives CASRLYHGGSGVRDQETQYF.